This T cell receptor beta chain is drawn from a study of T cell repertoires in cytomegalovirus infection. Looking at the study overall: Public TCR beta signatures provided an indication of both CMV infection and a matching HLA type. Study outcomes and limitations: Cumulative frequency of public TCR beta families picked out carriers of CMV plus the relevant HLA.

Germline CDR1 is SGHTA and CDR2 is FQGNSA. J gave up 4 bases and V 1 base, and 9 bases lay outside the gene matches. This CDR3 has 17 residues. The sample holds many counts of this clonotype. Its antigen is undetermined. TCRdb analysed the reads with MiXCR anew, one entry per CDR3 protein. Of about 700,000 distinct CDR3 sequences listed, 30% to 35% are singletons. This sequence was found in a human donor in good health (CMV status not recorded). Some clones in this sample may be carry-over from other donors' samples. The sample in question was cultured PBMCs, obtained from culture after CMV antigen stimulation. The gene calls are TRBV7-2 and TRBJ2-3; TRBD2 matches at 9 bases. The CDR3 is CASSLGGASGVADTQYF. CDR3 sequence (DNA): TGTGCCAGCAGCTTAGGGGGGGCTAGCGGGGTGGCAGATACGCAGTATTTT.